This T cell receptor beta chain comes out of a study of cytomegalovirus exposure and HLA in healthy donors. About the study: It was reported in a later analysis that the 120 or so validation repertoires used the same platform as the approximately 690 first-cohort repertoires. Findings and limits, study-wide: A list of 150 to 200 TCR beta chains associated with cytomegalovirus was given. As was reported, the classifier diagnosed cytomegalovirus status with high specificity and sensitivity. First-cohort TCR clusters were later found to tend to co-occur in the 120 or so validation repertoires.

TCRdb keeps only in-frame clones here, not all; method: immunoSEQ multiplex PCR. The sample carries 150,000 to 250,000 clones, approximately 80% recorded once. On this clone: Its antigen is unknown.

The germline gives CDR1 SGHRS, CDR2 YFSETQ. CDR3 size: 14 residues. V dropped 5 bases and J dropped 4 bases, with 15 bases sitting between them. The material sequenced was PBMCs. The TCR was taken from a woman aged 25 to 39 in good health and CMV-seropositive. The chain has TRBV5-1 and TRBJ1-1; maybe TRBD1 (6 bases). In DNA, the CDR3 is TGCGCCAGCAGGAGTACAGGGTTTGGCACTGAAGCTTTCTTT. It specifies CASRSTGFGTEAFF.